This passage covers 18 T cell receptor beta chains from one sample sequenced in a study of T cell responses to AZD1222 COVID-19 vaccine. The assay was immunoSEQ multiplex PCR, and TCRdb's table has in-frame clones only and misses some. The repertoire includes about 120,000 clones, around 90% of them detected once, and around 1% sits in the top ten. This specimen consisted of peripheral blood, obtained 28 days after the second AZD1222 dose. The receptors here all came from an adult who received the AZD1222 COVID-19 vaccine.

The DNA of the CDR3 is TGCGCCAGCAGCGCGGACAGGGGGCAGGGGGAGCAGTACTTC. Amino acids: CASSADRGQGEQYF. The genes are TRBV5-1 and TRBJ2-7; 11 bases are shared with TRBD1. The V segment lost 4 bases and the J segment 7 bases; nucleotides outside the gene matches: 7. The CDR3 is 14 amino acids. Germline CDR1 SGHRS, CDR2 YFSETQ.

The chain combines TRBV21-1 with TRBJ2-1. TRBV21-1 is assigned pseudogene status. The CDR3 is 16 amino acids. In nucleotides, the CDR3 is TGTGCCAGCACAAGAGGGGGAACCAAGGGAGGCAATGAGCAGTTCTTC. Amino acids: CASTRGGTKGGNEQFF.

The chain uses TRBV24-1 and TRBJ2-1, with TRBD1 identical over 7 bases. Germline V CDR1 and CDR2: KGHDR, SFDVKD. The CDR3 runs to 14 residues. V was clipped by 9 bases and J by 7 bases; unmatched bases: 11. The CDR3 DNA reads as TGTGCCACCCAACGTACAGGGGTGGGTAATGAGCAGTTCTTC. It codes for CATQRTGVGNEQFF.

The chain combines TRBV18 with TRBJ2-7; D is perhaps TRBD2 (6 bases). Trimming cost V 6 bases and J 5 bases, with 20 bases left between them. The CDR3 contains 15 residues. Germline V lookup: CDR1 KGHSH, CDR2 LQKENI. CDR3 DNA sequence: TGTGCCAGCTCCCGATTTGCGGGATCAGAGGACGAGCAGTACTTC. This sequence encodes CASSRFAGSEDEQYF.

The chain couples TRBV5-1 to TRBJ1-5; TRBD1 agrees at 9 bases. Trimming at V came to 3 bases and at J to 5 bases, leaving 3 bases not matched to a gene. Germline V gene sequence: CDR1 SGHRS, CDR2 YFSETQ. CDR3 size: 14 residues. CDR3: CASSSRTGDQPQHF. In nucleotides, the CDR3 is TGCGCCAGCAGCTCAAGGACAGGGGATCAGCCCCAGCATTTT.

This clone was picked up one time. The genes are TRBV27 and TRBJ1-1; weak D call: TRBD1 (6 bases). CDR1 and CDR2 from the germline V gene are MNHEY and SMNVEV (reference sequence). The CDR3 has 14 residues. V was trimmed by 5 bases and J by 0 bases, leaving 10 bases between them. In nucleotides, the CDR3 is TGTGCCAGCAGTGGACAGCTTTTGAACACTGAAGCTTTCTTT. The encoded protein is CASSGQLLNTEAFF.

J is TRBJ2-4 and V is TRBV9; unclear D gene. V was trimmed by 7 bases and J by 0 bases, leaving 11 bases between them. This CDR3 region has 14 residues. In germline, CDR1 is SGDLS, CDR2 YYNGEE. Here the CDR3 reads CASLIYLAKNIQYF. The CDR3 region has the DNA TGTGCCAGCCTAATCTACCTAGCCAAAAACATTCAGTACTTC.

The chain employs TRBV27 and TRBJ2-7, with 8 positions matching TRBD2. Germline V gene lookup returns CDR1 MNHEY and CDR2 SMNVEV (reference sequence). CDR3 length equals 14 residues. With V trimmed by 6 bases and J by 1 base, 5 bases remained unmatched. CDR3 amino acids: CASRPGTSSYEQYF. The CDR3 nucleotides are TGTGCCAGCAGACCTGGGACTAGTTCCTACGAGCAGTACTTC.

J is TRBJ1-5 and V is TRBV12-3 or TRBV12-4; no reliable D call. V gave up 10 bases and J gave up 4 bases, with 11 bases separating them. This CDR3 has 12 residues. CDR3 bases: TGTGCCACCTCCGACGGTAATCAGCCCCAGCATTTT. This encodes CATSDGNQPQHF.

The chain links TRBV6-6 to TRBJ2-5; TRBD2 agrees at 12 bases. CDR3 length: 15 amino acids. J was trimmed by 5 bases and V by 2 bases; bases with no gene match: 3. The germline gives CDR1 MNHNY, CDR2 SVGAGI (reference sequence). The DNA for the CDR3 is TGTGCCAGCAGTTACGAGACTAGCGGGAGTGAGACCCAGTACTTC. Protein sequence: CASSYETSGSETQYF.

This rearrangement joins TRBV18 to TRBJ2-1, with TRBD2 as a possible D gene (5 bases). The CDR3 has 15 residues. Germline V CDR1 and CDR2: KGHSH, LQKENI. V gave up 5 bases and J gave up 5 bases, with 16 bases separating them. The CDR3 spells CASSSTGTTDNEQFF. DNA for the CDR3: TGTGCCAGCTCATCCACGGGAACAACGGACAATGAGCAGTTCTTC.

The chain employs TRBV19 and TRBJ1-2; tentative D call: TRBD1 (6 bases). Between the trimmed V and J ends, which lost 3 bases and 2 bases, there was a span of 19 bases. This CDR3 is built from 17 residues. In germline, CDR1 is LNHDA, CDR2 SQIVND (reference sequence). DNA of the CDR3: TGTGCCAGTAGTATGGGGGCAATTAACCCCCGAAACTATGGCTACACCTTC. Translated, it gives CASSMGAINPRNYGYTF.

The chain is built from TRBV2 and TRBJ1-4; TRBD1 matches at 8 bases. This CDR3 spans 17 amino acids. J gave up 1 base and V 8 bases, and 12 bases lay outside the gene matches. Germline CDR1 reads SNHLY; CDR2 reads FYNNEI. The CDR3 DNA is TGTGCCAGCGGCGGGACAGGACAACGAGGAACTAATGAAAAACTGTTTTTT. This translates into CASGGTGQRGTNEKLFF. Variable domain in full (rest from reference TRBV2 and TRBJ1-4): EPEVTQTPSHQVTQMGQEVILRCVPISNHLYFYWYRQILGQKVEFLVSFYNNEISEKSEIFDDQFSVERPDGSNFTLKIRSTKLEDSAMYFCASGGTGQRGTNEKLFFGSGTQLSVL.

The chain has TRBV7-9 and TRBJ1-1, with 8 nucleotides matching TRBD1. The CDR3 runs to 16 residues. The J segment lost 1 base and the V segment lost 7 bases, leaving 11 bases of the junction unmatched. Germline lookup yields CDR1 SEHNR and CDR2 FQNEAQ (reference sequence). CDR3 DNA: TGTGCCAGCACCCCGGGGGACAGGTTGGCGAACACTGAAGCTTTCTTT. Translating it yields CASTPGDRLANTEAFF. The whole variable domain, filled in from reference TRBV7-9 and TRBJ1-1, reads DTGVSQNPRHKITKRGQNVTFRCDPISEHNRLYWYRQTLGQGPEFLTYFQNEAQLEKSRLLSDRFSAERPKGSFSTLEIQRTEQGDSAMYLCASTPGDRLANTEAFFGQGTRLTVV.

The CDR3, as DNA: TGTGCCAGCTCACAGGGGACAGGGACCTACGAGCAGTACTTC. Its protein is CASSQGTGTYEQYF. J is TRBJ2-7 and V is TRBV18, with 9 bases aligning to TRBD1. This CDR3 is 14 amino acids long. Per germline, CDR1 KGHSH and CDR2 LQKENI. Trimming at V came to 4 bases and at J to 2 bases, leaving 3 bases not matched to a gene.

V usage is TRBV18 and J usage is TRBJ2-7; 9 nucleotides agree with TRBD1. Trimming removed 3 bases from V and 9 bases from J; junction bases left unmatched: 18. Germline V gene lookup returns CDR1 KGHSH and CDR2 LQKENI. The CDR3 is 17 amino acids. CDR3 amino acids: CASSPGLGMGQGFVQYF. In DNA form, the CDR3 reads TGTGCCAGCTCACCCGGTTTAGGAATGGGACAGGGCTTCGTGCAGTACTTC.

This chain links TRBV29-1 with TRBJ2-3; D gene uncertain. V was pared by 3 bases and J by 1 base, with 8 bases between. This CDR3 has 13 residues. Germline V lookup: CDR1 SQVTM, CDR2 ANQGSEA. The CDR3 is CSVEGPGTDTQYF. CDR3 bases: TGCAGCGTTGAGGGCCCTGGCACAGATACGCAGTATTTT.

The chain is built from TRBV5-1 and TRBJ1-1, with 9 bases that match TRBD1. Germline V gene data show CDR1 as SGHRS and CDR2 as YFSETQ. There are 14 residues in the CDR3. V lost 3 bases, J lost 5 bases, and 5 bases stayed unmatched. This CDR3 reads CASSWGQGGTEAFF. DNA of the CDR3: TGCGCCAGCAGCTGGGGACAGGGAGGGACTGAAGCTTTCTTT.